This TCR beta chain emerged from a study of cytomegalovirus exposure and HLA in healthy donors. Study-level results: Presence/absence analyses supposed approximately even sequencing depth among donors. The analysis excluded some indistinguishable V segments, including TRBV6-2 and TRBV6-3. Follow-up analysis found HLA locus-dependent TCR association rates, highest for DRB1 and lowest for HLA-C.

Notes on this clone: Its matching antigen is unknown.

The primer mix had 60 Vbeta and 13 Jbeta primers. Profiled with immunoSEQ multiplex PCR; TCRdb holds only in-frame clones, not every one. The sample contains 150,000 to 200,000 clones, 55% to 75% of which appear only once. From germline, CDR1 is WSHSY and CDR2 SAAADI. CDR3 length equals 14 residues. Trimming stripped 6 bases from V and 1 base from J, with 11 bases between. The rearrangement uses TRBV10-2 and TRBJ2-3; weak D call: TRBD1 (6 bases). This TCR was recovered from a human donor in good health. Material: PBMCs. CDR3: CASRGAWGTDTQYF. In nucleotides, the CDR3 is TGCGCCAGCAGGGGGGCGTGGGGCACAGATACGCAGTATTTT.